Following are 26 T cell receptor beta chains from one sample sequenced in a study of blood T cell repertoires in COVID-19. Assay used: immunoSEQ multiplex PCR; TCRdb lists only in-frame clones, some missing. The table includes about 440,000 clones, more than 85% detected once. The sequenced sample consisted of peripheral blood. The source is a woman in her twenties or thirties with acute or convalescent COVID-19.

The chain has TRBV9 and TRBJ2-7; D possibly corresponds to TRBD2 (6 bases). Germline-derived CDR1 and CDR2 are SGDLS and YYNGEE. CDR3 length: 16 amino acids. Trimming left V 2 bases short and J 0 bases short, with 15 bases between. The CDR3 reads CASSVDPRGGSYEQYF. The CDR3 DNA reads as TGTGCCAGCAGCGTTGACCCGCGGGGCGGCTCCTACGAGCAGTACTTC.

The genes are TRBV30 and TRBJ2-1; 10 nucleotides agree with TRBD2. The J segment lost 3 bases and the V segment lost 3 bases, leaving 2 bases of the junction unmatched. The germline CDR1 and CDR2 sequences are GTSNPN and SVGIG (reference sequence). CDR3 size: 14 residues. The CDR3 DNA reads as TGTGCCTGGAGGCGGACTAGCGGCTACAATGAGCAGTTCTTC. It is translated as CAWRRTSGYNEQFF. Using reference TRBV30 and TRBJ2-1 for the parts outside the CDR3, the full variable domain is SQTIHQWPATLVQPVGSPLSLECTVEGTSNPNLYWYRQAAGRGLQLLFYSVGIGQISSEVPQNLSASRPQDRQFILSSKKLLLSDSGFYLCAWRRTSGYNEQFFGPGTRLTVL.

This chain connects TRBV15 to TRBJ1-6, with D maybe TRBD1 (5 bases). V dropped 5 bases and J dropped 7 bases, with 9 bases sitting between them. CDR1 and CDR2 (germline): LNHNV, YYDKDF (reference sequence). CDR3 length: 13 residues. DNA for the CDR3: TGTGCCACCAGCCTGGGGCTGAATTCACCCCTCCACTTT. It specifies CATSLGLNSPLHF.

This clone was seen only a few times. This chain joins TRBV15 and TRBJ2-7; 8 nucleotides agree with TRBD1. Germline CDR1 is LNHNV and CDR2 is YYDKDF (reference sequence). The CDR3 spans 17 residues. The V gene end was trimmed by 2 bases and the J gene end by 0 bases; junction bases not matched to a gene: 9. CDR3 sequence: CATSRTGTGLLSYEQYF. The CDR3, as DNA: TGTGCCACCAGCAGAACAGGGACAGGTCTTCTCTCCTACGAGCAGTACTTC.

The chain carries TRBV24-1 and TRBJ1-5; D call uncertain. With 3 bases removed from V and 1 base from J, the gap between germline ends came to 9 bases. This CDR3 has 15 residues. The germline V gene has CDR1 KGHDR and CDR2 SFDVKD. CDR3 sequence: CATSDTKTSNQPQHF. As DNA, the CDR3 is TGTGCCACCAGTGATACTAAGACCAGCAATCAGCCCCAGCATTTT.

The chain uses TRBV11-2 and TRBJ2-3, with D possibly TRBD2 on 6 matching bases. CDR1 is SGHAT, CDR2 FQNNGV, per germline. The CDR3 extends over 14 amino acids. Trimming shortened V by 4 bases and J by 6 bases, and 14 bases separated the two germline ends. Here the CDR3 reads CASSSGTPADTQYF. In DNA form, the CDR3 reads TGTGCCAGCAGCTCCGGGACTCCCGCGGATACGCAGTATTTT.

The V call is TRBV3-1 (or the pseudogene TRBV3-2), the J call TRBJ1-2; D gene unclear. This CDR3 is 14 amino acids long. Germline V gene sequence: CDR1 LGHDT, CDR2 YNNKEL (reference sequence). V lost 5 bases and J 8 bases, leaving 18 bases between the germline ends. The chain's CDR3 is CASSDPDRRRGYTF. The CDR3 DNA reads TGTGCCAGCAGCGACCCTGACCGGCGGCGGGGCTACACCTTC.

The rearrangement joins TRBV7-8 to TRBJ1-1; no reliable D call. This CDR3 spans 13 amino acids. Per the germline V gene, CDR1 is SGHVS and CDR2 is FQNEAQ. V lost 5 bases to trimming and J lost 2 bases, with 9 bases between them. The CDR3 region has the DNA TGTGCCAGCAGCCACAGATATAACACTGAAGCTTTCTTT. It encodes CASSHRYNTEAFF.

V gene TRBV6-5 combines with J gene TRBJ2-2; the match to TRBD1 covers 12 bases. This CDR3 has 15 amino acids. CDR1 and CDR2 (germline): MNHEY, SVGAGI. With V trimmed by 6 bases and J by 10 bases, 9 bases remained unmatched. CDR3: CASRSPGQGAKELFF. The CDR3 bases are TGTGCCAGCAGATCACCGGGACAGGGGGCTAAGGAGCTGTTTTTT.

Only a few counts were recorded for this clone. The chain carries TRBV6-5 and TRBJ1-3, with D maybe TRBD1 (6 bases). Germline CDR1 reads MNHEY; CDR2 reads SVGAGI. The CDR3 extends over 15 amino acids. With 6 bases removed from V and 0 bases from J, the gap between germline ends came to 12 bases. CDR3 region: CASSSGQLSGNTIYF. The CDR3 DNA reads TGTGCCAGCAGCTCTGGACAGCTCTCTGGAAACACCATATATTTT.

The rearrangement uses TRBV7-9 and TRBJ2-4; D possibly corresponds to TRBD1 (6 bases). V lost 4 bases to trimming and J lost 3 bases, with 16 bases between them. CDR1 is SEHNR and CDR2 is FQNEAQ in the germline V gene (reference sequence). This CDR3 is built from 16 residues. CDR3 sequence (DNA): TGTGCCAGCAGCTCCCTGTCAACAGGGAACAAAAACATTCAGTACTTC. This translates into CASSSLSTGNKNIQYF.

This chain connects TRBV5-4 to TRBJ2-7; possibly TRBD1 for D (5 bases). The CDR3 consists of 15 residues. V gave up 0 bases and J gave up 7 bases, with 17 bases separating them. The germline V gene encodes CDR1 SGHNT and CDR2 YYREEE (reference sequence). The CDR3 region is CASSLDAQGPSEQYF. The CDR3, as DNA: TGTGCCAGCAGCTTGGATGCCCAGGGTCCCTCAGAGCAGTACTTC.

This clone was found once. CDR3 sequence (DNA): TGTGCCAGCAGCCACCTAGGAGCGAGGGACTATGGCTACACCTTC. Translation: CASSHLGARDYGYTF. The chain employs TRBV3-1 (or the pseudogene TRBV3-2) and TRBJ1-2; D is unresolved. V was clipped by 3 bases and J by 3 bases, with 14 bases between them. Germline assignment: CDR1 LGHDT and CDR2 YNNKEL (reference sequence). This CDR3 spans 15 amino acids.

The J gene is TRBJ1-5, the V gene TRBV24-1; possible D gene TRBD1, 5 bases. Germline CDR1 is KGHDR and CDR2 is SFDVKD. V lost 4 bases to trimming and J lost 4 bases, with 10 bases between them. CDR3 length equals 14 residues. CDR3 loop: CATSDRAPNQPQHF. The CDR3 DNA is TGTGCCACCAGTGACAGGGCACCTAATCAGCCCCAGCATTTT.

V gene TRBV7-9 combines with J gene TRBJ2-7; 9 bases map to TRBD1. CDR3 length: 12 amino acids. CDR1 is SEHNR, CDR2 FQNEAQ, per germline (reference sequence). Losses at the gene ends were 10 bases for V and 4 bases for J; bases not matched to a gene: 5. CDR3 amino acids: CATRDREYEQYF. CDR3 in DNA: TGTGCCACCCGGGACAGGGAATACGAGCAGTACTTC. Looking up the rest from reference TRBV7-9 and TRBJ2-7 gives the full variable domain: DTGVSQNPRHKITKRGQNVTFRCDPISEHNRLYWYRQTLGQGPEFLTYFQNEAQLEKSRLLSDRFSAERPKGSFSTLEIQRTEQGDSAMYLCATRDREYEQYFGPGTRLTVT.

This clone was recorded a few times. The rearrangement joins TRBV10-2 to TRBJ1-2, with 8 bases that match TRBD1. CDR1 and CDR2 (germline): WSHSY, SAAADI. Losses at the gene ends were 6 bases for V and 7 bases for J; bases not matched to a gene: 10. The CDR3 runs to 14 residues. In DNA form, the CDR3 reads TGCGCCAGCAGCCCGGGACAGGTCGGACTTGGCTACACCTTC. Encoded protein: CASSPGQVGLGYTF.

The chain has TRBV20-1 and TRBJ1-5; D is possibly TRBD1 (5 bases). The CDR3 has 15 residues. V was trimmed by 3 bases and J by 6 bases, leaving 18 bases between them. CDR1 is DFQATT, CDR2 SNEGSKA, per germline (reference sequence). The CDR3 loop is CSASPGGGVSQPQHF. The CDR3 nucleotides read TGCAGTGCTAGTCCGGGCGGAGGGGTAAGTCAGCCCCAGCATTTT.

The chain's CDR3 is CASSIFAQKNTEAFF. The CDR3 DNA sequence: TGTGCCAGTAGTATATTCGCACAGAAGAACACTGAAGCTTTCTTT. V usage is TRBV19 and J usage is TRBJ1-1; no definite D call. The CDR3 consists of 15 residues. Trimming took off 2 bases at V and 1 base at J, with 11 bases between the two ends. The germline gives CDR1 LNHDA, CDR2 SQIVND (reference sequence).

This clone was counted only a few times. The rearrangement joins TRBV19 to TRBJ1-2, with a tentative D call TRBD1 (5 bases). Trimming stripped 5 bases from V and 2 bases from J, with 9 bases between. The CDR3 has 13 residues. CDR1 is LNHDA, CDR2 SQIVND, per germline (reference sequence). This chain's CDR3 is CASSVKGNYGYTF. The DNA for the CDR3 is TGTGCCAGTAGTGTAAAGGGGAACTATGGCTACACCTTC.

This clone has only one observation. The gene calls are TRBV11-2 and TRBJ2-1, with 10 positions matching TRBD1. Per the germline V gene, CDR1 is SGHAT and CDR2 is FQNNGV. The V and J ends lost 1 base and 2 bases, in that order; junction bases with no gene match: 5. The CDR3 is 17 amino acids. The CDR3 coding sequence is TGTGCCAGCAGCTTAGTACTCGGACAGGGGGCCTACAATGAGCAGTTCTTC. Translating gives CASSLVLGQGAYNEQFF.

The chain uses TRBV7-2 and TRBJ1-1; 9 positions agree with TRBD1. This CDR3 region has 14 residues. V gave up 1 base and J gave up 7 bases; unmatched junction bases: 4. From germline, CDR1 is SGHTA and CDR2 FQGNSA. CDR3 DNA sequence: TGTGCCAGCAGCTTAGGGACAGGGGTAATTGAAGCTTTCTTT. This codes for CASSLGTGVIEAFF.

The genes are TRBV28 and TRBJ2-5; a weak D match, TRBD2 (7 bases). The V gene lost 6 bases and the J gene lost 6 bases, with 17 bases spanning the gap. The CDR3 contains 14 residues. Germline values: CDR1 MDHEN, CDR2 SYDVKM. The CDR3 DNA reads as TGTGCCAGCAGCACGTCGGGGGGCTTGAAGACCCAGTACTTC. Its protein is CASSTSGGLKTQYF.

This clone has just one count. The chain carries TRBV30 and TRBJ1-2; TRBD1 might be the D (5 bases). The CDR3 is made up of 14 amino acids. Germline CDR1 reads GTSNPN; CDR2 reads SVGIG (reference sequence). The V end lost 2 bases, the J end lost 10 bases, and 20 bases lay between the germline ends. CDR3 bases: TGTGCCTGGAGTAGTGTCCCGGGAGAGGGGTCCTACACCTTC. The encoded protein is CAWSSVPGEGSYTF.

The count of this clone is one. The chain uses TRBV27 and TRBJ2-7, with TRBD1 matching 8 bases. Germline CDR1 and CDR2: MNHEY and SMNVEV (reference sequence). Unmatched junction bases numbered 19, after V lost 5 bases and J lost 7 bases. This CDR3 contains 17 residues. CDR3 amino acids: CASSTRLRTGSLGEQYF. CDR3 bases: TGTGCCAGCAGTACCCGCCTCCGGACAGGGAGCCTGGGGGAGCAGTACTTC.

V usage is TRBV29-1 and J usage is TRBJ2-3, with D possibly matching TRBD2 (6 bases). This CDR3 region has 14 residues. The germline CDR1 and CDR2 sequences are SQVTM and ANQGSEA. Trimming stripped 4 bases from V and 5 bases from J, with 16 bases between. CDR3 coding DNA: TGCAGCGTTGTTGCGGGGTTAGCCTTAGATACGCAGTATTTT. Protein product: CSVVAGLALDTQYF.

The chain joins TRBV5-1 to TRBJ1-4, with a possible D match to TRBD1 (5 bases). Deletions cut 5 bases from V and 4 bases from J, with 9 bases between. The CDR3 covers 13 residues. Germline V CDR1 and CDR2: SGHRS, YFSETQ. The CDR3 DNA reads as TGCGCCAGCAGTGGGGCAGGTAATGAAAAACTGTTTTTT. Its protein product is CASSGAGNEKLFF.